Below are 30 T cell receptor beta chains sequenced from a single sample in a study of spatial heterogeneity in lung cancer. Study results and limitations: Counts of expanded alpha and beta TCRs within tumors tracked the tumor nonsynonymous mutation count.

These receptors are not linked to any known antigen. TCRdb recomputed calls from the 5' RACE reads with MiXCR, one row per CDR3 protein. The table shows around 5,000 distinct CDR3 sequences, with less than 30% occurring only once. Sample time point: sample taken at primary tumor resection. The specimen was lung tumor tissue, collected at surgery. The source is a female donor with early-stage non-small cell lung cancer.

V and J are TRBV24-1 and TRBJ2-2, with 7 bases aligning to TRBD1. From germline, CDR1 is KGHDR and CDR2 SFDVKD. V lost 0 bases and J lost 4; bases outside the gene matches: 4. The CDR3 has 16 amino acids. The CDR3 spells CATSDLVTGSTGELFF. The DNA of the CDR3 is TGTGCCACCAGTGATTTGGTGACAGGGTCCACCGGGGAGCTGTTTTTT.

This clonotype appeared a few times. As DNA, the CDR3 is TGTGCCAGCAGCCACCTAGCGGGGGGGCGAATGGGGCAAGAGACCCAGTACTTC. Translation: CASSHLAGGRMGQETQYF. The chain links TRBV14 to TRBJ2-5; 12 nucleotides match TRBD2. The ends lost 3 bases at V and 2 bases at J; junction bases unmatched: 10. The CDR3 contains 18 residues. CDR1 is SGHDN and CDR2 is FVKESK in the germline V gene.

This clonotype ranks as medium-sized. V is TRBV30 and J is TRBJ2-1, with 7 bases identical to TRBD1. The CDR3 length is 14 residues. The V and J ends lost 6 bases and 3 bases, in that order; junction bases with no gene match: 8. Germline V gene data show CDR1 as GTSNPN and CDR2 as SVGIG (reference sequence). Here the CDR3 reads CACRDRQIYNEQFF. The CDR3 nucleotides are TGTGCCTGCAGGGACAGACAGATCTACAATGAGCAGTTCTTC.

This clonotype was picked up a small number of times. The V call is TRBV7-2, the J call TRBJ1-4, with D possibly TRBD1 on 5 matching bases. CDR1 is SGHTA and CDR2 is FQGNSA in the germline V gene. The V gene lost 5 bases and the J gene lost 10 bases, with 17 bases spanning the gap. The CDR3 is 14 residues long. CDR3 sequence: CASSLIGGEGKLFF. DNA for the CDR3: TGTGCCAGCAGCCTGATTGGGGGAGAAGGAAAACTGTTTTTT.

By share, this clonotype ranks as medium-sized (0.01 to 0.1%). The rearrangement links TRBV4-3 to TRBJ1-2, with 8 bases aligning to TRBD1. The germline CDR1 and CDR2 sequences are LGHNA and YSLEER. CDR3 length: 17 residues. Trimming removed 4 bases from V and 2 bases from J; junction bases left unmatched: 12. The CDR3 region has the DNA TGCGCCAGCAGCCGAGAATACCGGGACAGGCGCAACTATGGCTACACCTTC. It translates to CASSREYRDRRNYGYTF.

This clonotype is medium-sized within its sample. This chain links TRBV18 with TRBJ2-7; possible D gene TRBD1, 6 bases. Trimming removed 2 bases from V and 7 bases from J, with 15 bases in between. CDR3 length: 14 residues. CDR1 KGHSH and CDR2 LQKENI come from the germline V gene. The CDR3 reads CASSPGRAGVEQYF. CDR3 in DNA: TGTGCCAGCTCACCAGGGCGGGCAGGGGTTGAGCAGTACTTC. Complete variable domain (other parts from reference TRBV18 and TRBJ2-7): NAGVMQNPRHLVRRRGQEARLRCSPMKGHSHVYWYRQLPEEGLKFMVYLQKENIIDESGMPKERFSAEFPKEGPSILRIQQVVRGDSAAYFCASSPGRAGVEQYFGPGTRLTVT.

This clonotype is termed medium-sized (0.01 to 0.1%). This chain joins TRBV7-8 and TRBJ1-4; D not resolved. CDR1 is SGHVS and CDR2 is FQNEAQ in the germline V gene. V lost 5 bases and J 13 bases, leaving 26 bases between the germline ends. CDR3 length: 16 residues. CDR3 coding DNA: TGTGCCAGCAGCCTACCCGGACGCCGTCCCATGACCGGACTGTTTTTT. Protein product: CASSLPGRRPMTGLFF.

This clonotype is medium-sized in the sample. The chain uses TRBV5-6 and TRBJ2-7, with 7 bases fitting TRBD1. J gave up 2 bases and V 2 bases, and 4 bases lay outside the gene matches. Germline V gives CDR1 SGHDT, CDR2 YYEEEE. The CDR3 runs to 14 residues. CDR3 region: CASSLQGFTYEQYF. CDR3 DNA sequence: TGTGCCAGCAGCTTACAGGGGTTTACCTACGAGCAGTACTTC. Supplemented by reference TRBV5-6 and TRBJ2-7, the full variable domain reads DAGVTQSPTHLIKTRGQQVTLRCSPKSGHDTVSWYQQALGQGPQFIFQYYEEEERQRGNFPDRFSGHQFPNYSSELNVNALLLGDSALYLCASSLQGFTYEQYFGPGTRLTVT.

Sample share makes this clonotype medium-sized. The V gene is TRBV19, the J gene TRBJ2-1, with TRBD2 identical over 8 bases. V lost 6 bases and J lost 9; bases outside the gene matches: 19. This CDR3 spans 17 amino acids. Germline assignment: CDR1 LNHDA and CDR2 SQIVND (reference sequence). The CDR3 DNA sequence: TGTGCCAGTAGCCAACCGGCCGCCATTAGCGGGGCGGGTGAGCAGTTCTTC. Encoded protein: CASSQPAAISGAGEQFF.

The rearrangement joins TRBV10-1 to TRBJ1-3; the D is unclear. The CDR3 loop spans 13 amino acids. Trimming left V 8 bases short and J 4 bases short, with 12 bases between. From germline, CDR1 is WNHNN and CDR2 SYGVQD (reference sequence). Here the CDR3 DNA reads TGCGCCAGCTCCTCCGAACTCGGAAACACCATATATTTT. This sequence encodes CASSSELGNTIYF.

This clonotype ranks as medium-sized (0.01 to 0.1%). The J gene is TRBJ2-3, the V gene TRBV7-2, with TRBD1 matching 9 bases. This CDR3 is built from 15 residues. Germline CDR1 SGHTA, CDR2 FQGNSA. The ends lost 0 bases at V and 7 bases at J; junction bases unmatched: 5. The CDR3 is CASSLADRGTHTQYF. In DNA form, the CDR3 reads TGTGCCAGCAGCTTAGCCGACAGGGGGACCCATACGCAGTATTTT. Full variable domain (missing parts from reference TRBV7-2 and TRBJ2-3): GAGVSQSPSNKVTEKGKDVELRCDPISGHTALYWYRQSLGQGLEFLIYFQGNSAPDKSGLPSDRFSAERTGGSVSTLTIQRTQQEDSAVYLCASSLADRGTHTQYFGPGTRLTVL.

This clonotype occurred many times. The V call is TRBV6-9, the J call TRBJ2-2, with a weak D call TRBD1 (6 bases). V was trimmed by 6 bases and J by 3 bases, leaving 11 bases between them. The CDR3 covers 14 residues. From germline, CDR1 is MNHGY and CDR2 SVAAGI. This CDR3 is CASRGQRHTGELFF. The DNA for the CDR3 is TGTGCCAGCAGAGGACAGCGACACACCGGGGAGCTGTTTTTT.

A few counts support this clonotype. The V call is TRBV24-1, the J call TRBJ2-3; D gene unclear. The CDR3 has 15 amino acids. The V and J ends lost 4 bases and 2 bases respectively, with 12 bases between them. Germline lookup yields CDR1 KGHDR and CDR2 SFDVKD. In nucleotides, the CDR3 is TGTGCCACCAGTGACCCCGGGTCTGTCACAGATACGCAGTATTTT. Residues: CATSDPGSVTDTQYF.

The chain has TRBV28 and TRBJ2-3; possible D gene TRBD1, 5 bases. This CDR3 has 15 amino acids. Looked up from germline, CDR1 is MDHEN and CDR2 is SYDVKM. Trimming took off 6 bases at V and 0 bases at J, with 13 bases between the two ends. CDR3 sequence: CASSLFGQSTDTQYF. CDR3 coding DNA: TGTGCCAGCAGCCTATTCGGACAAAGCACAGATACGCAGTATTTT.

The V and J genes are TRBV7-8 and TRBJ1-6; D is possibly TRBD1 (5 bases). The germline gives CDR1 SGHVS, CDR2 FQNEAQ. Trimming left V 5 bases short and J 6 bases short, with 20 bases between. CDR3 size: 17 residues. In nucleotides, the CDR3 is TGTGCCAGCAGCCCTAATACCGGGGCCTCGCTTAATTCACCCCTCCACTTT. This codes for CASSPNTGASLNSPLHF.

This clonotype is deemed medium-sized. The chain recombines TRBV27 with TRBJ1-1, with TRBD1 matching over 7 bases. This CDR3 has 13 residues. After removal of 7 bases from V and 7 bases from J, the junction contained 9 bases not matched to a gene. CDR1 and CDR2 (germline): MNHEY, SMNVEV (reference sequence). The CDR3 nucleotides read TGTGCCAGCACCCGAGGCCAGGGGGGTGAAGCTTTCTTT. It codes for CASTRGQGGEAFF.

This clonotype appeared a single time. The rearrangement joins TRBV20-1 to TRBJ1-2; D remains ambiguous. CDR3 length equals 12 residues. Germline lookup yields CDR1 DFQATT and CDR2 SNEGSKA (reference sequence). The CDR3: CSITAINYGYTF. The CDR3 DNA follows: TGCAGCATAACAGCGATTAACTATGGCTACACCTTC.

The chain has TRBV6-4 and TRBJ2-1; 8 bases align to TRBD2. The V segment lost 6 bases and the J segment 9 bases; nucleotides outside the gene matches: 7. The CDR3 totals 13 residues. In germline, CDR1 is MRHNA, CDR2 SNTAGT. CDR3 DNA: TGTGCCAGCAGCCTGGAGCGGGGGTCTGAGCAGTTCTTC. Its protein is CASSLERGSEQFF.

Within the sample, this clonotype is medium-sized. The gene calls are TRBV12-3 or TRBV12-4 and TRBJ1-5; tentatively, D is TRBD1 (6 bases). Deletions cut 6 bases from V and 4 bases from J, with 19 bases between. The CDR3 totals 16 residues. The DNA for the CDR3 is TGTGCCAGCAGCTCGGGGGGGGGGCAGGGGAATCAGCCCCAGCATTTT. Its translation is CASSSGGGQGNQPQHF.

CDR3 sequence reads: CSARVVAGLVETQYF. The CDR3 bases are TGCAGTGCTAGAGTGGTAGCGGGGTTGGTAGAGACCCAGTACTTC. The chain uses TRBV20-1 and TRBJ2-5, with 8 bases lining up with TRBD2. The CDR3 spans 15 residues. The V and J ends lost 1 base and 4 bases, in that order; junction bases with no gene match: 8. CDR1 and CDR2 from the germline V gene are DFQATT and SNEGSKA (reference sequence).

J is TRBJ2-1 and V is TRBV9; 8 bases agree with TRBD2. The CDR3 runs to 14 residues. Germline trimming cut 0 bases from V and 8 bases from J; bases unmatched to any gene: 4. The germline gives CDR1 SGDLS, CDR2 YYNGEE. CDR3 nucleotides: TGTGCCAGCAGCGTAGGGGGTAGCGGGGATGAGCAGTTCTTC. Protein: CASSVGGSGDEQFF. Full variable domain (remainder filled in from reference TRBV9 and TRBJ2-1): DSGVTQTPKHLITATGQRVTLRCSPRSGDLSVYWYQQSLDQGLQFLIQYYNGEERAKGNILERFSAQQFPDLHSELNLSSLELGDSALYFCASSVGGSGDEQFFGPGTRLTVL.

By its share, this clonotype is medium-sized (0.01 to 0.1%). The chain employs TRBV12-3 or TRBV12-4 and TRBJ2-3; 10 bases map to TRBD2. This CDR3 is built from 14 residues. The ends lost 8 bases at V and 5 bases at J; junction bases unmatched: 7. DNA for the CDR3: TGTGCCAGCCGAAGCGGGGGGGCTATAGATACGCAGTATTTT. It codes for CASRSGGAIDTQYF.

This clonotype was seen many times. CDR3 amino acids: CASSGRLGTDTQYF. CDR3 DNA sequence: TGTGCCAGCAGTGGACGTTTAGGCACAGATACGCAGTATTTT. The genes are TRBV6-1 and TRBJ2-3; no reliable D call. The CDR3 runs 14 residues. CDR1 is MNHNS and CDR2 is SASEGT in the germline V gene. The V and J ends lost 4 bases and 1 base respectively, with 9 bases between them.

This rearrangement joins TRBV7-2 to TRBJ2-4, with D possibly called TRBD1 or TRBD2 (6 bases each). This CDR3 region has 14 residues. In germline, CDR1 is SGHTA, CDR2 FQGNSA. Deletions cut 0 bases from V and 7 bases from J, with 10 bases between. CDR3 in amino acids: CASSLAGGRNIQYF. DNA of the CDR3: TGTGCCAGCAGCTTAGCGGGGGGCAGGAACATTCAGTACTTC.

Here the CDR3 DNA reads TGTGCCACCAAGGCACTGCTCTCTGGAAACACCATATATTTT. It specifies CATKALLSGNTIYF. The chain uses TRBV27 and TRBJ1-3; D gene uncertain. This CDR3 has 14 residues. V gave up 10 bases and J gave up 0 bases, with 13 bases separating them. The germline V gene encodes CDR1 MNHEY and CDR2 SMNVEV (reference sequence).

The chain joins TRBV4-2 to TRBJ2-5; possibly TRBD1 for D (6 bases). The germline V gene encodes CDR1 LGHNA and CDR2 YNFKEQ. This CDR3 is 15 amino acids long. Trimming stripped 0 bases from V and 2 bases from J, with 10 bases between. The CDR3 reads CASSQDQQGQETQYF. In nucleotides, the CDR3 is TGTGCCAGCAGCCAAGATCAACAGGGTCAAGAGACCCAGTACTTC.

This clonotype is judged medium-sized (0.01 to 0.1%). The chain has TRBV28 and TRBJ2-6; D gene unclear. CDR1 and CDR2 from the germline V gene are MDHEN and SYDVKM. V was shortened by 6 bases and J by 0 bases, with 9 bases between the two germline ends. CDR3 length: 15 amino acids. The CDR3 spells CASRSQNSGANVLTF. Here the CDR3 DNA reads TGTGCCAGCAGGTCGCAGAACTCTGGGGCCAACGTCCTGACTTTC.

The genes are TRBV12-3 or TRBV12-4 and TRBJ1-6; D possibly corresponds to TRBD1 (5 bases). CDR3 length: 13 residues. Between the trimmed V and J ends, which lost 6 bases and 15 bases, there was a span of 18 bases. CDR3 sequence: CASSDQVGALLHF. The CDR3 bases are TGTGCCAGCAGCGACCAGGTTGGGGCTCTCCTCCACTTT.

The rearrangement uses TRBV24-1 and TRBJ1-1; D not resolved. Trimming shortened V by 8 bases and J by 3 bases, and 9 bases separated the two germline ends. CDR3 size: 12 residues. In germline, CDR1 is KGHDR, CDR2 SFDVKD. CDR3 residues: CATKKADTEAFF. Written as DNA, the CDR3 is TGTGCCACCAAAAAGGCCGACACTGAAGCTTTCTTT.

V and J are TRBV7-2 and TRBJ1-2; D unresolved. This CDR3 has 13 residues. V shed 5 bases and J shed 1 base, with 8 bases lying between them. Germline V gene data show CDR1 as SGHTA and CDR2 as FQGNSA. CDR3 loop: CASSPRSNYGYTF. The CDR3 DNA sequence: TGTGCCAGCAGCCCGCGCAGTAACTATGGCTACACCTTC.